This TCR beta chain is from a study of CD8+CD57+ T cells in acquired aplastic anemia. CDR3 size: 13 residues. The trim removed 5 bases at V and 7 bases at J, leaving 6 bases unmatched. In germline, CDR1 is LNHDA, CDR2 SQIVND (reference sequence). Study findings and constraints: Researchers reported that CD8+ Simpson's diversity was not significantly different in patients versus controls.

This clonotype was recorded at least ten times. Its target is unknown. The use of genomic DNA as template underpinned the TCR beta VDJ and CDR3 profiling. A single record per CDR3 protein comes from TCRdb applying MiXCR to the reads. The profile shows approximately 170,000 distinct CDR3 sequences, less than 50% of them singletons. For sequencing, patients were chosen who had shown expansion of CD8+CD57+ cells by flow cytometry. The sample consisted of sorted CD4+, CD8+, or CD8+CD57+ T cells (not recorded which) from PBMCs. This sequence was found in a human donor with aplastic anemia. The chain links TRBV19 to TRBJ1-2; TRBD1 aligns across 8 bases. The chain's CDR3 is CASSPDRVIGYTF. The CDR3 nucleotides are TGTGCCAGTAGTCCGGACAGGGTAATTGGCTACACCTTC.